This T cell receptor beta chain derives from a study of technical replicates of blood from a few donors. This CDR3 comprises 14 residues. V was trimmed by 0 bases and J by 4 bases, leaving 11 bases between them. Germline V gene data show CDR1 as SGHDT and CDR2 as YYEEEE. Assay used: immunoSEQ multiplex PCR; TCRdb lists only in-frame clones, some missing. This sample yields 53,000 or so clones, of which 86% are seen a single time; 5.6% belongs to the top ten. The rearrangement links TRBV5-6 to TRBJ2-7, with a possible D match to TRBD2 (6 bases). The sequence derives from a human donor in good health. Some clones in this sample may be carry-over from other donors' samples. The sample taken for sequencing was PBMCs. In DNA, the CDR3 is TGTGCCAGCAGCTTGGCGGGAGTTGTATACGAGCAGTACTTC. This gives the protein CASSLAGVVYEQYF.